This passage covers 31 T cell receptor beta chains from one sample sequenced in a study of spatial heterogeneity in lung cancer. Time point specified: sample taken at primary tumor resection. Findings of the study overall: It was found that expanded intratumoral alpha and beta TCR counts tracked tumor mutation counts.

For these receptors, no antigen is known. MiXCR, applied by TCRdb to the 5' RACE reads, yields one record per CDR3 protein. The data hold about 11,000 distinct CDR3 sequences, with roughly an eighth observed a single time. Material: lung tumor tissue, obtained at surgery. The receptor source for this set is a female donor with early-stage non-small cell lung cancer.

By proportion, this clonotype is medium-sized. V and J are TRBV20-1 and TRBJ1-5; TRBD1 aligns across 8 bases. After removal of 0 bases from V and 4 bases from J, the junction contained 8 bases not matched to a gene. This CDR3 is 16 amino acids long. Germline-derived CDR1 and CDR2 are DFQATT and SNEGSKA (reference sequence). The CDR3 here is CSAREGGQGGNQPQHF. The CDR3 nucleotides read TGCAGTGCTAGAGAGGGTGGACAGGGAGGGAATCAGCCCCAGCATTTT.

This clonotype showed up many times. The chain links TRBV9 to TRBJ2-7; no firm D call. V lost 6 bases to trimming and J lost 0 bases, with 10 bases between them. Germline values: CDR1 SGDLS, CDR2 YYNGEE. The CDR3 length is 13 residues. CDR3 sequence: CASIGVLSYEQYF. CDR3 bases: TGTGCCAGCATAGGCGTACTCTCCTACGAGCAGTACTTC.

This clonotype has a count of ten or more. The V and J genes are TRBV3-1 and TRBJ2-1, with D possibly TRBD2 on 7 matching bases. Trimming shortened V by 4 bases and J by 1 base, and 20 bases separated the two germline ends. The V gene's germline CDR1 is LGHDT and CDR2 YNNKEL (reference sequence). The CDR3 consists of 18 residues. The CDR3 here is CASSPLRGGSGSYNEQFF. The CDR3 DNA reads TGTGCCAGCAGCCCCCTTAGGGGGGGGAGCGGGTCCTACAATGAGCAGTTCTTC.

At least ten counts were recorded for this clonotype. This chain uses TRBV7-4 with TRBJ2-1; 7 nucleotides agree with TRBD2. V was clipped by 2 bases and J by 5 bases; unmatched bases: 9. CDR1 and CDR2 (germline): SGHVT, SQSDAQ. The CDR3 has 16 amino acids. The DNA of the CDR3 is TGTGCCAGCAGCTTATCTGGGCGGCTAGCGGACAATGAGCAGTTCTTC. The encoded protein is CASSLSGRLADNEQFF.

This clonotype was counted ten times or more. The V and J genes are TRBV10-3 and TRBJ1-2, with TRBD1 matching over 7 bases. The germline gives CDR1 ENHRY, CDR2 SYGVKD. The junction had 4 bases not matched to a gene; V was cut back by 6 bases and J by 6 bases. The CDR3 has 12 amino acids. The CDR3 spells CAIRSDRDGYTF. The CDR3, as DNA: TGTGCCATCAGGTCAGACAGGGATGGCTACACCTTC.

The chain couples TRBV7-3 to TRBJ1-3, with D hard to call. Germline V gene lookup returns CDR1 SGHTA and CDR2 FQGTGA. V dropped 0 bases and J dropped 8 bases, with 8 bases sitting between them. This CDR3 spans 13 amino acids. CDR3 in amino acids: CASSLTSRDTIYF. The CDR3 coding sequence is TGTGCCAGCAGCTTAACGTCAAGGGACACCATATATTTT.

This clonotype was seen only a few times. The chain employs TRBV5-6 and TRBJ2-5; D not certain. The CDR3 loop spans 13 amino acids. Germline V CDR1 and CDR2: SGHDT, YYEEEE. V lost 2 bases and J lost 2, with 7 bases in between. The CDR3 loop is CASSLDIQETQYF. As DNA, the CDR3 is TGTGCCAGCAGCTTAGATATACAAGAGACCCAGTACTTC.

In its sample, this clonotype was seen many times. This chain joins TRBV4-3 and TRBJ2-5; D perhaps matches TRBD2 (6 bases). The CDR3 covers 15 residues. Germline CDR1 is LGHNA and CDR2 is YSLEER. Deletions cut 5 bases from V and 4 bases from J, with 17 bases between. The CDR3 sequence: CASSASLGGSETQYF. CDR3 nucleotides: TGCGCCAGCAGCGCAAGCCTGGGGGGTTCAGAGACCCAGTACTTC.

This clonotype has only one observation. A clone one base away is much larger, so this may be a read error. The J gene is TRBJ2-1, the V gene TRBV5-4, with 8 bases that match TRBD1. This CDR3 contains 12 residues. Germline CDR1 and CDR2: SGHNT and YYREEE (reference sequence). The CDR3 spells CVSSWTGSEQFF. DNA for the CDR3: TGTGTCAGCAGCTGGACAGGGAGTGAGCAGTTCTTC.

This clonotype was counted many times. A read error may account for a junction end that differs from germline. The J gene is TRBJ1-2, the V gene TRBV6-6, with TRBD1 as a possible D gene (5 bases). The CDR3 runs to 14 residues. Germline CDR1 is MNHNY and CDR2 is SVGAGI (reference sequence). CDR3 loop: CASSHSTGLYGYTF. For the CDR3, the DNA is TGTGCCAGCAGTCACTCGACGGGGCTCTATGGCTACACCTTC.

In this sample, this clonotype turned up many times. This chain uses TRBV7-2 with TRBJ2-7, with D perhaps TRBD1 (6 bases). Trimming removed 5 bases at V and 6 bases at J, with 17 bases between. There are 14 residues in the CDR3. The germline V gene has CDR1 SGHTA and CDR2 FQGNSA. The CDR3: CASSPYVQGFEQYF. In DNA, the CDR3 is TGTGCCAGCAGCCCGTACGTACAGGGCTTCGAGCAGTACTTC.

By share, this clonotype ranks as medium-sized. CDR3 sequence reads: CASRRQGTSYNEQFF. Here the CDR3 DNA reads TGTGCCAGCAGACGACAGGGGACGAGCTACAATGAGCAGTTCTTC. The chain couples TRBV6-6 to TRBJ2-1; 8 bases agree with TRBD1. The V gene's germline CDR1 is MNHNY and CDR2 SVGAGI (reference sequence). The ends lost 6 bases at V and 3 bases at J; junction bases unmatched: 7. The CDR3 totals 15 residues.

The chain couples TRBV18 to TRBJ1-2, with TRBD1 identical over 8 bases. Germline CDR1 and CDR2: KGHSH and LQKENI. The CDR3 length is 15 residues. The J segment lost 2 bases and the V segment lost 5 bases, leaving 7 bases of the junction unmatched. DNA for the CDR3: TGTGCCAGCTCATCCGGACAGGGCTCAAACTATGGCTACACCTTC. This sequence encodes CASSSGQGSNYGYTF. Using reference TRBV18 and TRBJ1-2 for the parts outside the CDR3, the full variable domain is NAGVMQNPRHLVRRRGQEARLRCSPMKGHSHVYWYRQLPEEGLKFMVYLQKENIIDESGMPKERFSAEFPKEGPSILRIQQVVRGDSAAYFCASSSGQGSNYGYTFGSGTRLTVV.

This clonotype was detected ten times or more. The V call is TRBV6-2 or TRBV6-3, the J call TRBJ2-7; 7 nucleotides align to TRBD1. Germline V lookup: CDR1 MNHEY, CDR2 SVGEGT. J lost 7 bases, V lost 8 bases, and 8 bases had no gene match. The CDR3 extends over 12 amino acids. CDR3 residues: CASRDSNREQYF. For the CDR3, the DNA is TGTGCCAGCCGGGACAGCAACCGGGAGCAGTACTTC.

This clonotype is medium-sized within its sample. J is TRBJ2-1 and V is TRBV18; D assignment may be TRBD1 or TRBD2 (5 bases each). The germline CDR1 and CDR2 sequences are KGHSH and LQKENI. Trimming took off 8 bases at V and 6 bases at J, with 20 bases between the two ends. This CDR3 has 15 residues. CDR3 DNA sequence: TGTGCCAGCACAACCGGGACGGCGGTACCCAATGAGCAGTTCTTC. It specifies CASTTGTAVPNEQFF.

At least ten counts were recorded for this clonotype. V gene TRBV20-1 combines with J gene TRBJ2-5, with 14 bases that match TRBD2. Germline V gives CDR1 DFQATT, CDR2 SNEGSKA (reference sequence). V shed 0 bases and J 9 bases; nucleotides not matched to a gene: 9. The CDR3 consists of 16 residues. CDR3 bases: TGCAGTGCTAGAGATGGGACTAGCGGGGGCTCTGGGGCCCAGTACTTC. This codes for CSARDGTSGGSGAQYF.

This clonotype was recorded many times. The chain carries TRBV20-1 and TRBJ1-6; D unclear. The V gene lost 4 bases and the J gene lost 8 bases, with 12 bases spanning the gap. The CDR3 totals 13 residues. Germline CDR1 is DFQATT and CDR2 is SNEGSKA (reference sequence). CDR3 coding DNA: TGCAGTGCTAAGGACCTCGGGGATTCACCCCTCCACTTT. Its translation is CSAKDLGDSPLHF.

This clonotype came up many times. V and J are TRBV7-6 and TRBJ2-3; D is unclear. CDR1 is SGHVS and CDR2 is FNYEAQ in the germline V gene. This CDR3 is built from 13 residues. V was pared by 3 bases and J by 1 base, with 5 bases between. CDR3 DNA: TGTGCCAGCAGCTTGTACGGCACAGATACGCAGTATTTT. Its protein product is CASSLYGTDTQYF.

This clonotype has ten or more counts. CDR3 amino acids: CASSPQPYYGYTF. CDR3 nucleotide sequence: TGTGCCAGCAGCCCTCAGCCATACTATGGCTACACCTTC. The J gene is TRBJ1-2, the V gene TRBV6-5; D gene ambiguous. CDR1 MNHEY and CDR2 SVGAGI come from the germline V gene. This CDR3 spans 13 amino acids. V lost 6 bases to trimming and J lost 3 bases, with 11 bases between them.

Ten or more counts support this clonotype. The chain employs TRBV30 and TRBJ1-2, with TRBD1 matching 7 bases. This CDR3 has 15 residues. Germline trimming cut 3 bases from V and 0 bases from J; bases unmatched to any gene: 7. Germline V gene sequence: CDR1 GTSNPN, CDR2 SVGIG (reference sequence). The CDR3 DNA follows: TGTGCCTGGAGCGGCGGGGACAGATCTAACTATGGCTACACCTTC. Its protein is CAWSGGDRSNYGYTF.

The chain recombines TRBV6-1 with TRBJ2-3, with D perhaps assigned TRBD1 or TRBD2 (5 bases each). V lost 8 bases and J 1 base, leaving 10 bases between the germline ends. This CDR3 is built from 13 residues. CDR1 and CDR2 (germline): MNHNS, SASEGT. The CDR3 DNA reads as TGTGCCAGCGTTAGGGGAGGCACAGATACGCAGTATTTT. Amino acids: CASVRGGTDTQYF.

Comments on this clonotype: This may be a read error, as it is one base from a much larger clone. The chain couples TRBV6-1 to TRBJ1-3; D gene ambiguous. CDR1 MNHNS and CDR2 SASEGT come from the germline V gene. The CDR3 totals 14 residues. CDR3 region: CASSNIHSRNTIYF. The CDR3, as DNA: TGTGCCAGCAGTAACATTCACTCTAGAAACACCATATATTTT.

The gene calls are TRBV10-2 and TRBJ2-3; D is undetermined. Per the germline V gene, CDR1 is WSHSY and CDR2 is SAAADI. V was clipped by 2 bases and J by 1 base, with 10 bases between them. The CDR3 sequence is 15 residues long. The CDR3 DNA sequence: TGCGCCAGCAGTGAGCCCAAGGACGGCACAGATACGCAGTATTTT. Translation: CASSEPKDGTDTQYF.

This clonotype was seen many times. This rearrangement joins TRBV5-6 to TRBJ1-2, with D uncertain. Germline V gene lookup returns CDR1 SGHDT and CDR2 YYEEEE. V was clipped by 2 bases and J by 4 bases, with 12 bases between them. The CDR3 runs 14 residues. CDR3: CASSFGQSFYGYTF. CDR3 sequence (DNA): TGTGCCAGCAGCTTTGGCCAGAGTTTCTATGGCTACACCTTC.

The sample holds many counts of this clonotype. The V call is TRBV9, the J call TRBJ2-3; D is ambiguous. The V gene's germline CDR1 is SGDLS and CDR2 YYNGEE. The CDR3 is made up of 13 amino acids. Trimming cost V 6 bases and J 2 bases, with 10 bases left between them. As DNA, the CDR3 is TGTGCCAGCACCGTCGGGCCCACAGATACGCAGTATTTT. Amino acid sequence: CASTVGPTDTQYF.

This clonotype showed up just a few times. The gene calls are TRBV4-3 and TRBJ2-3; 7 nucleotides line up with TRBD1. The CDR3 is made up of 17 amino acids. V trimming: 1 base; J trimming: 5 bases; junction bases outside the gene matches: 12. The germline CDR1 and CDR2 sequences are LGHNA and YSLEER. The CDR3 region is CASSQAFQGEWGDTQYF. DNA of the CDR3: TGCGCCAGCAGCCAAGCTTTCCAGGGGGAATGGGGAGATACGCAGTATTTT.

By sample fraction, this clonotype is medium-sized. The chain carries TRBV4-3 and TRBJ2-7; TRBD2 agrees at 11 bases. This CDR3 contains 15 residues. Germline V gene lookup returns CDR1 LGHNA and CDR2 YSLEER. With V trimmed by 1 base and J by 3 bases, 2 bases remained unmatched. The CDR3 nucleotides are TGCGCCAGCAGCCAAGGACTAGCGGGAAACTACGAGCAGTACTTC. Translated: CASSQGLAGNYEQYF.

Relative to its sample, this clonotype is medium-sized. This CDR3 reads CSASSAKPDTQYF. DNA for the CDR3: TGCAGTGCTAGTTCAGCGAAACCAGATACGCAGTATTTT. V is TRBV20-1 and J is TRBJ2-3; the D is unclear. CDR3 length: 13 amino acids. Germline CDR1 is DFQATT and CDR2 is SNEGSKA (reference sequence). V lost 3 bases to trimming and J lost 4 bases, with 11 bases between them.

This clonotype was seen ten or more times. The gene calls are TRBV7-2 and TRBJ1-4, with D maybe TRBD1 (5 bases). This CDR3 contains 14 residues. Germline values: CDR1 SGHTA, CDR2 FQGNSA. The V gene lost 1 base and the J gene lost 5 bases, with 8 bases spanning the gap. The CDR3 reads CASSLGGRNEKLFF. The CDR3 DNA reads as TGTGCCAGCAGCTTAGGGGGCAGGAATGAAAAACTGTTTTTT. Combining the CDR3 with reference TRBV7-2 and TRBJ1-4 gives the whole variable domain GAGVSQSPSNKVTEKGKDVELRCDPISGHTALYWYRQSLGQGLEFLIYFQGNSAPDKSGLPSDRFSAERTGGSVSTLTIQRTQQEDSAVYLCASSLGGRNEKLFFGSGTQLSVL.

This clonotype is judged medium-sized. The CDR3 region has the DNA TGTGCCATCAGTGGGACAGGGGCTGGCTACACCTTC. Its translation is CAISGTGAGYTF. This chain joins TRBV10-3 and TRBJ1-2; 9 bases match TRBD1. Germline V gene sequence: CDR1 ENHRY, CDR2 SYGVKD. V was clipped by 4 bases and J by 7 bases; unmatched bases: 1. The length of the CDR3 is 12 residues.

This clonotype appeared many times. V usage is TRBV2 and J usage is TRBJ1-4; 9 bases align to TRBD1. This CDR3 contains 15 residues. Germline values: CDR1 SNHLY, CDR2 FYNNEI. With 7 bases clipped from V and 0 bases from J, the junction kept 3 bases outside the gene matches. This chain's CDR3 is CASKRTGATNEKLFF. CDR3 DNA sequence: TGTGCCAGCAAGAGGACAGGGGCAACTAATGAAAAACTGTTTTTT.